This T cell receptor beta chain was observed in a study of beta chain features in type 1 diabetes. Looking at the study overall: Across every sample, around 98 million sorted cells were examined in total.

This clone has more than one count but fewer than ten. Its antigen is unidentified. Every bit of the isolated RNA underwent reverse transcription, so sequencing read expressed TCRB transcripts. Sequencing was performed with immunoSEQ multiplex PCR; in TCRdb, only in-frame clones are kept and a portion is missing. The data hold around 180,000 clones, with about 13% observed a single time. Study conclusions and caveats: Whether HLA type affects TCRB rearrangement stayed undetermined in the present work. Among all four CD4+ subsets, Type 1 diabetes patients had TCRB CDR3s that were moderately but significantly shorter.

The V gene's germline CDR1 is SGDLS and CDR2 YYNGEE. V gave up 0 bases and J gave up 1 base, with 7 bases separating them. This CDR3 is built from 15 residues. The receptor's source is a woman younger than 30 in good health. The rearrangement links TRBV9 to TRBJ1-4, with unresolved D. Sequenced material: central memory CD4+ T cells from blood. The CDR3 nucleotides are TGTGCCAGCAGCGTAGATTCAGGAACTAATGAAAAACTGTTTTTT. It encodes CASSVDSGTNEKLFF.